This TCR beta chain derives from a study of blood T cell repertoires in COVID-19. About the research overall: The United States, Italy and Spain provided the acute and convalescent COVID-19 samples.

CDR3 length equals 16 residues. V shed 0 bases and J shed 2 bases, with 12 bases lying between them. Looked up from germline, CDR1 is SGHNT and CDR2 is YYREEE (reference sequence). Assay: immunoSEQ multiplex PCR; the TCRdb copy retains only in-frame clones and omits some. The profile shows 100,000 to 150,000 clones, approximately 80% of them singletons. The chain has TRBV5-4 and TRBJ1-5; D is uncertain. The sequencing sample was made of peripheral blood. This receptor was obtained from a woman aged 50 to 65 with acute or convalescent COVID-19. The CDR3 coding sequence is TGTGCCAGCAGCTTGGGGAACGGGATTCGCAATCAGCCCCAGCATTTT. Protein: CASSLGNGIRNQPQHF.